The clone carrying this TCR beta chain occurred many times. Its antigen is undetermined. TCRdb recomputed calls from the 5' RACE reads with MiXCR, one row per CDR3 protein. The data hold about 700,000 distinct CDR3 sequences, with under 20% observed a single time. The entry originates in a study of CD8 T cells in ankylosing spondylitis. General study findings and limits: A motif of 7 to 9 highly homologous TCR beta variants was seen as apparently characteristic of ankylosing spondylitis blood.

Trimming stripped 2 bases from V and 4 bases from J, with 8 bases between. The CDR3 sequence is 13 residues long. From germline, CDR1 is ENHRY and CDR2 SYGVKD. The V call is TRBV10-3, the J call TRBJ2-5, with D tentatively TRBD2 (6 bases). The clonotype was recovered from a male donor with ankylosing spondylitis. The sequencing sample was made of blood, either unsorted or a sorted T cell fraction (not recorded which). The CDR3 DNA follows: TGTGCCATCAGTGAGCCCGGGGGAGAGACCCAGTACTTC. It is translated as CAISEPGGETQYF.